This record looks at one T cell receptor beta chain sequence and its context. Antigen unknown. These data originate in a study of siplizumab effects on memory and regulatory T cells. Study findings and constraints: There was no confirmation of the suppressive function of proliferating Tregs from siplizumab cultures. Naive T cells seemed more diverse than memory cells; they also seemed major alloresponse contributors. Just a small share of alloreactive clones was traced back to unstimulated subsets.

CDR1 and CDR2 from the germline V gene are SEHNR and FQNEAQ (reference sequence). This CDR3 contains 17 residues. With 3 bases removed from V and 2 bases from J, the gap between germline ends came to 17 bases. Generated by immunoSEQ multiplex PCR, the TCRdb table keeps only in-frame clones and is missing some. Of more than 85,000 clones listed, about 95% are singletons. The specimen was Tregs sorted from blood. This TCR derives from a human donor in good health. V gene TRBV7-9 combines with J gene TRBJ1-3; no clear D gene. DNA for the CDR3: TGTGCCAGCAGCTTCTCCGTGGGATTCTCCCCTGGAAACACCATATATTTT. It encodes CASSFSVGFSPGNTIYF.